The TCR beta chain described here comes from a study of blood T cell repertoires in COVID-19. About the study: T cells, B-cell-depleted T cells, or PBMCs provided the cDNA or gDNA that served as material.

V dropped 3 bases and J dropped 9; count of bases not matched to a gene: 19. The CDR3 is made up of 18 amino acids. The germline V gene encodes CDR1 MNHEY and CDR2 SMNVEV (reference sequence). This clone was seen just once. TCRdb keeps only in-frame clones here, not all; method: immunoSEQ multiplex PCR. The sample carries about half a million clones, approximately 85% recorded once. This clonotype originated in a human donor in a cohort sampled during active COVID-19. The chain carries TRBV27 and TRBJ2-1; 8 nucleotides agree with TRBD2. Material: peripheral blood. CDR3 amino acids: CASSFFAGRAGEDGEQFF. For the CDR3, the DNA is TGTGCCAGCAGTTTCTTCGCCGGGCGAGCGGGAGAAGACGGTGAGCAGTTCTTC.